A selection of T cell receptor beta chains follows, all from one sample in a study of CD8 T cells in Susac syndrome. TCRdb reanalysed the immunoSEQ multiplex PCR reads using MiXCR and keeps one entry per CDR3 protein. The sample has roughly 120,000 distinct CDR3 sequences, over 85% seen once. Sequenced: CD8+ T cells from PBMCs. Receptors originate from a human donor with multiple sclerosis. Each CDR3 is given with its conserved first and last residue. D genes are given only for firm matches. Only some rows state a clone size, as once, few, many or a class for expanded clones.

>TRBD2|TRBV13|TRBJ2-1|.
CASSSGTSGGAGYNEQFF
TGTGCCAGCAGCTCCGGGACTAGCGGGGGGGCCGGGTACAATGAGCAGTTCTTC
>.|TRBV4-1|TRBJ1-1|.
CASSQPGDTEAFF
TGCGCCAGCAGCCAACCAGGGGACACTGAAGCTTTCTTT
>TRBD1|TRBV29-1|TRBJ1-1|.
CSGQGVDLSGTEAFF
TGCAGCGGACAGGGGGTAGATTTAAGCGGGACTGAAGCTTTCTTT
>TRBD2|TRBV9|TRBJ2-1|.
CASSPSGSRNEQFF
TGTGCCAGCAGCCCTAGCGGGAGTAGGAATGAGCAGTTCTTC
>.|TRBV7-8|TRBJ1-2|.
CASSLRSRTYGYTF
TGTGCCAGCAGCTTAAGGTCCAGGACATATGGCTACACCTTC
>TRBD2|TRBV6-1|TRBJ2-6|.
CASSTPGGSGANVLTF
TGTGCCAGCAGTACCCCGGGGGGGTCTGGGGCCAACGTCCTGACTTTC
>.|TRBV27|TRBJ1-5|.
CASSTWTDRRQPQHF
TGTGCCAGCAGTACCTGGACGGATCGAAGGCAGCCCCAGCATTTT
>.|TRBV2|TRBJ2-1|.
CASSARKLGGRRYEQFF
TGTGCCAGCAGTGCGAGGAAGTTAGGGGGAAGGAGGTATGAGCAGTTCTTC
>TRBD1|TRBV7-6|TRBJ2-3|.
CASSPYPRDRGRPDTQYF
TGTGCCAGCAGCCCCTACCCCCGGGACAGGGGGCGACCAGATACGCAGTATTTT
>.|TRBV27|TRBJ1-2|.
CASSLSGQIYGYTF
TGTGCCAGCAGTTTATCCGGGCAGATCTATGGCTACACCTTC
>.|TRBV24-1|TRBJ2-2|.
CATSDNRRDLDTGELFF
TGTGCCACCAGTGACAACCGCCGGGACCTCGACACCGGGGAGCTGTTTTTT
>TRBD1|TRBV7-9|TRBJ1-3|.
CASSLVGRGRDPTGNTIYF
TGTGCCAGCAGCTTAGTTGGCAGGGGGCGGGATCCCACTGGAAACACCATATATTTT
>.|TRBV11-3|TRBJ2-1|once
CASSSRDHYNEQFF
TGTGCCAGCAGCTCCCGGGACCATTACAATGAGCAGTTCTTC
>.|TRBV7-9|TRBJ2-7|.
CASSLVRGAGSYEQYF
TGTGCCAGCAGCTTAGTCAGGGGGGCTGGATCCTACGAGCAGTACTTC
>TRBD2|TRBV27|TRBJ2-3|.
CASSFIIGGGGDTQYF
TGTGCCAGCAGTTTTATCATCGGGGGGGGCGGAGATACGCAGTATTTT
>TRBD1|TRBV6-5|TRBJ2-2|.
CASSYGTGGPGELFF
TGTGCCAGCAGTTACGGGACAGGGGGACCCGGGGAGCTGTTTTTT
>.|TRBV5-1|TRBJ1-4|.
CASSSFPQDRMNEKLFF
TGCGCCAGCAGCTCCTTCCCACAGGACAGAATGAATGAAAAACTGTTTTTT
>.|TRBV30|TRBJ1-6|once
CAWSPTGSPLHF
TGTGCCTGGAGCCCTACAGGTTCACCCCTCCACTTT
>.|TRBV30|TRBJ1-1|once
CAWSWREGNTEAFF
TGTGCCTGGAGTTGGAGGGAGGGGAACACTGAAGCTTTCTTT
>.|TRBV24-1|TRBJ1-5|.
CATSDYQSNQPQHF
TGTGCCACCAGTGATTACCAGAGCAATCAGCCCCAGCATTTT
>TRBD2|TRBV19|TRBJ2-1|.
CASSSQGLAGGLYSYNEQFF
TGTGCCAGTAGTAGTCAGGGACTAGCGGGAGGCCTCTACTCCTACAATGAGCAGTTCTTC
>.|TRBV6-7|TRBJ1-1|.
CASKGLRGHTEAFF
TGTGCCAGCAAAGGACTTCGGGGGCACACTGAAGCTTTCTTT
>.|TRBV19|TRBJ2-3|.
CASSERAISTDTQYF
TGTGCCAGTAGCGAACGGGCTATTAGCACAGATACGCAGTATTTT
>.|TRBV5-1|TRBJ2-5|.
CASSFPDSVIKETQYF
TGCGCCAGCAGCTTTCCGGACAGTGTTATCAAAGAGACCCAGTACTTC
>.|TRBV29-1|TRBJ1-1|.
CSVGQWNTEAFF
TGCAGCGTTGGACAGTGGAACACTGAAGCTTTCTTT
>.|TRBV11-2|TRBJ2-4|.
CASSLGRRQNIQYF
TGTGCCAGCAGCTTAGGACGGAGACAAAACATTCAGTACTTC
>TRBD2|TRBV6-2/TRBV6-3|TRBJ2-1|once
CASSETSGPFNEQFF
TGTGCCAGCAGTGAGACTAGCGGGCCGTTCAATGAGCAGTTCTTC
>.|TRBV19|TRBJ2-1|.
CASSMGGAEQFF
TGTGCCAGTAGTATGGGGGGGGCCGAGCAGTTCTTC
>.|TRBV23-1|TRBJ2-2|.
CALGSQRNTGELFF
TGCGCCCTCGGTAGTCAGAGGAACACCGGGGAGCTGTTTTTT
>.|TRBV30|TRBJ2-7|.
CAWSWGNYEQYF
TGTGCCTGGAGCTGGGGTAACTACGAGCAGTACTTC
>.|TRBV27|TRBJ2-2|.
CASTGPGHPSGELFF
TGTGCCAGCACCGGGCCCGGCCACCCGTCCGGGGAGCTGTTTTTT
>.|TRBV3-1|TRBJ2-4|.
CASSYRGAAKNIQYF
TGTGCCAGCAGCTATAGGGGTGCAGCCAAAAACATTCAGTACTTC
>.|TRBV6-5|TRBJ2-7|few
CASSYGPRDYEQYF
TGTGCCAGCAGTTATGGCCCCAGGGACTACGAGCAGTACTTC
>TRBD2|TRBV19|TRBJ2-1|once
CASSYQVAGYYNEQFF
TGTGCCAGTAGTTACCAAGTAGCGGGCTACTACAATGAGCAGTTCTTC
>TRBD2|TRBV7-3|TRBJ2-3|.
CASSRVTTSGTGPSTDTQYF
TGTGCCAGCAGCCGAGTCACTACTAGCGGGACCGGCCCTAGCACAGATACGCAGTATTTT
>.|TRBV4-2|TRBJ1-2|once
CASSQDGTGYTF
TGTGCCAGCAGCCAAGATGGGACGGGCTACACCTTC
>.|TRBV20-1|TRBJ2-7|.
CSARDRNINEQYF
TGCAGTGCTAGAGACAGGAATATCAACGAGCAGTACTTC
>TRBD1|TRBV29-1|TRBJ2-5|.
CSVEGQGIAETQYF
TGCAGCGTTGAGGGACAGGGGATAGCAGAGACCCAGTACTTC
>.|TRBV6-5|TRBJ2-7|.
CASSHSYEQYF
TGTGCCAGCAGTCACAGCTACGAGCAGTACTTC
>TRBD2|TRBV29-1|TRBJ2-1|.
CSFRGGYNEQFF
TGCAGCTTCCGGGGGGGGTACAATGAGCAGTTCTTC
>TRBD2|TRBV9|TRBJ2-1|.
CASSVVAGGREQFF
TGTGCCAGCAGCGTAGTTGCGGGAGGGCGCGAGCAGTTCTTC
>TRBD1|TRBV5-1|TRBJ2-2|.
CASSSGQEYTGELFF
TGCGCCAGCAGCTCAGGACAGGAGTACACCGGGGAGCTGTTTTTT
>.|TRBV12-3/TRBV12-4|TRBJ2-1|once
CASSLVGRRLVDEQFF
TGTGCCAGCAGTTTAGTGGGGAGACGGCTAGTCGATGAGCAGTTCTTC
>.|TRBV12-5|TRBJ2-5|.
CASGSEAGPVAPWETQYF
TGTGCTAGTGGTTCCGAGGCGGGGCCAGTAGCCCCCTGGGAGACCCAGTACTTC
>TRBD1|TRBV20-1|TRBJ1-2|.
CSARVPPTTGGAGGYTF
TGCAGTGCTAGAGTCCCGCCCACGACAGGGGGCGCCGGTGGCTACACCTTC
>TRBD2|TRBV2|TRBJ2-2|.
CASMGGRSTGELFF
TGTGCCAGCATGGGCGGGAGGAGCACCGGGGAGCTGTTTTTT
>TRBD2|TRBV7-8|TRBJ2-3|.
CASSWGAGGLSSTDTQYF
TGTGCCAGCAGCTGGGGAGCGGGGGGACTATCTAGCACAGATACGCAGTATTTT
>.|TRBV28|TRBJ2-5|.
CASSFYDTGTQETQYF
TGTGCCAGCAGTTTCTATGACACGGGAACACAAGAGACCCAGTACTTC
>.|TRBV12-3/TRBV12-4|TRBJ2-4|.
CASSSRGQQAKNIQYF
TGTGCCAGCAGTTCCCGAGGGCAGCAAGCCAAAAACATTCAGTACTTC
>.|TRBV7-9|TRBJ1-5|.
CASSPGNQPQHF
TGTGCCAGCAGCCCTGGCAATCAGCCCCAGCATTTT
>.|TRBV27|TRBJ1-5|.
CASSFWPPGHQPQHF
TGTGCCAGCAGTTTTTGGCCCCCGGGACATCAGCCCCAGCATTTT
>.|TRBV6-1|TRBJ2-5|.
CASRGISGKETQYF
TGTGCCAGCAGAGGAATTAGCGGTAAAGAGACCCAGTACTTC
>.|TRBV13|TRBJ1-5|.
CASSIGSRFYDQPQHF
TGTGCCAGCAGCATAGGGAGCAGGTTTTACGATCAGCCCCAGCATTTT
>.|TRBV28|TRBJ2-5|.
CASSKVRDNQETQYF
TGTGCCAGCAGTAAAGTCAGGGATAACCAAGAGACCCAGTACTTC
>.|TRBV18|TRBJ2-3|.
CASSPQRPADTQYF
TGTGCCAGCTCACCCCAACGACCAGCAGATACGCAGTATTTT